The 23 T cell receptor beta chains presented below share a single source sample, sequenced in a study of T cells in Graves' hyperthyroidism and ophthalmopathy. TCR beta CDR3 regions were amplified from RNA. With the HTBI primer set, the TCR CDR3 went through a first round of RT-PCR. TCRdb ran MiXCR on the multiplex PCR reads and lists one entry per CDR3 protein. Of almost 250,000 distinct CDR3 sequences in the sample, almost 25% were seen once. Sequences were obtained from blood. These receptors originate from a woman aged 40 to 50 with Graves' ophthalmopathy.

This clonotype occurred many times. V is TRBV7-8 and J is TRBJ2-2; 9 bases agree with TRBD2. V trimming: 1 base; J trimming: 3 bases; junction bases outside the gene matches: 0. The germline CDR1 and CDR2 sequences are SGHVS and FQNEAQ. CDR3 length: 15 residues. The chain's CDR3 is CASSLVAGDTGELFF. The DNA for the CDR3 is TGTGCCAGCAGCTTAGTAGCGGGAGACACCGGGGAGCTGTTTTTT. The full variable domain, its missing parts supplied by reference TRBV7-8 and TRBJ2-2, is GAGVSQSPRYKVAKRGQDVALRCDPISGHVSLFWYQQALGQGPEFLTYFQNEAQLDKSGLPSDRFFAERPEGSVSTLKIQRTQQEDSAVYLCASSLVAGDTGELFFGEGSRLTVL.

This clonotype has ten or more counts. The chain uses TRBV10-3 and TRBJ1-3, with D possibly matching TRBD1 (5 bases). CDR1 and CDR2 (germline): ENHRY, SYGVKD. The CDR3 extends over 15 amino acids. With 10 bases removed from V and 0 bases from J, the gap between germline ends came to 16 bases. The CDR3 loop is CATLPGTGSGNTIYF. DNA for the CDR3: TGTGCCACTCTACCCGGGACGGGCTCTGGAAACACCATATATTTT.

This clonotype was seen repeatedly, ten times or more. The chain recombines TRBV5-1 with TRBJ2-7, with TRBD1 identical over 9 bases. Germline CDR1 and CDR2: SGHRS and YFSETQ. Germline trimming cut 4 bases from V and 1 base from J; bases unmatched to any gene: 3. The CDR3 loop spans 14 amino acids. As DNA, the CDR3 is TGCGCCAGCAGCGTACAGGGGGCTTCCTACGAGCAGTACTTC. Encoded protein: CASSVQGASYEQYF.

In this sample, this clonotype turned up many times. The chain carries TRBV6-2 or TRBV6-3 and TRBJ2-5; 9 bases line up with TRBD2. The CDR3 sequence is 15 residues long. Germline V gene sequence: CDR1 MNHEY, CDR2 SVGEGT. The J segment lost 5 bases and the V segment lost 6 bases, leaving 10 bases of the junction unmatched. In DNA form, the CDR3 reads TGTGCCAGCAGACGGGAGCGGGAGGAGTTTGAGACCCAGTACTTC. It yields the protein CASRREREEFETQYF.

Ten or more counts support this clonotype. CDR3 bases: TGTGCCAGCAGCTTATCCGGGACAGGGGGCTTAGAGACCCAGTACTTC. Protein product: CASSLSGTGGLETQYF. The chain carries TRBV7-2 and TRBJ2-5; 12 nucleotides agree with TRBD1. After removal of 2 bases from V and 4 bases from J, the junction contained 5 bases not matched to a gene. Germline CDR1 reads SGHTA; CDR2 reads FQGNSA. The CDR3 runs to 16 residues. Combining the CDR3 with reference TRBV7-2 and TRBJ2-5 gives the whole variable domain GAGVSQSPSNKVTEKGKDVELRCDPISGHTALYWYRQSLGQGLEFLIYFQGNSAPDKSGLPSDRFSAERTGGSVSTLTIQRTQQEDSAVYLCASSLSGTGGLETQYFGPGTRLLVL.

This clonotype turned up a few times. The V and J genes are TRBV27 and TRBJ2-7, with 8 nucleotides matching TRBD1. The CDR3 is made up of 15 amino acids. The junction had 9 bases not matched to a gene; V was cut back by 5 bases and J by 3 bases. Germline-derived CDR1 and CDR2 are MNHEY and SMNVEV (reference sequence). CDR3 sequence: CASSLTGTGLYEQYF. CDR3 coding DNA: TGTGCCAGCAGTCTAACCGGGACAGGCCTCTACGAGCAGTACTTC.

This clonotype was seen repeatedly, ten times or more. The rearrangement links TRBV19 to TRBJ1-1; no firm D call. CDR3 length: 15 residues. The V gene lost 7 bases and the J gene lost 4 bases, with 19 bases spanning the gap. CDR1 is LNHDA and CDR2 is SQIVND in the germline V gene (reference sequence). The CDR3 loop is CASIGGGFSSTEAFF. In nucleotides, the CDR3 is TGTGCCAGTATCGGAGGAGGGTTCTCGAGCACTGAAGCTTTCTTT.

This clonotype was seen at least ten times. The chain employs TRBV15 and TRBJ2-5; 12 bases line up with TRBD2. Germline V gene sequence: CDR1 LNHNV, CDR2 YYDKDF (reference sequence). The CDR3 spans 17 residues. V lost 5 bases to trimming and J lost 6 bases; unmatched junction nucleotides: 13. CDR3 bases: TGTGCCACCAGCTTACGAACGGGACTAGCGGGTGTTAAGACCCAGTACTTC. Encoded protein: CATSLRTGLAGVKTQYF.

In nucleotides, the CDR3 is TGTGCCTGGAGTTGGCAGGGATACACTGAAGCTTTCTTT. Amino acids: CAWSWQGYTEAFF. The chain uses TRBV30 and TRBJ1-1; tentative D call: TRBD1 (5 bases). The CDR3 contains 13 residues. Germline loops: CDR1 GTSNPN, CDR2 SVGIG (reference sequence). With 2 bases removed from V and 3 bases from J, the gap between germline ends came to 10 bases.

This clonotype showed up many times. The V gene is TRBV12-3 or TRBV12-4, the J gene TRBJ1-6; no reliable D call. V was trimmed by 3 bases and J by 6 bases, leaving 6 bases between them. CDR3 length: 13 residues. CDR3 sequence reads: CASSFGSNSPLHF. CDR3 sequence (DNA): TGTGCCAGCAGTTTCGGTTCTAATTCACCCCTCCACTTT.

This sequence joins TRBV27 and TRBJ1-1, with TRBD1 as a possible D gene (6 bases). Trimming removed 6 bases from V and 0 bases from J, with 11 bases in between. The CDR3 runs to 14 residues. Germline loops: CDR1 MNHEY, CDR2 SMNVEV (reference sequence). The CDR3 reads CASRQGFLNTEAFF. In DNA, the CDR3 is TGTGCCAGCAGACAGGGATTCCTGAACACTGAAGCTTTCTTT.

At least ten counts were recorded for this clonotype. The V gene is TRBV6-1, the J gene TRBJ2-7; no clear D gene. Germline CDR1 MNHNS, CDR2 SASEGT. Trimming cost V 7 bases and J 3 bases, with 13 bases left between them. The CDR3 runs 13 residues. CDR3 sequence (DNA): TGTGCCAGCACCGAAGGGTCTCTCTACGAGCAGTACTTC. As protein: CASTEGSLYEQYF.

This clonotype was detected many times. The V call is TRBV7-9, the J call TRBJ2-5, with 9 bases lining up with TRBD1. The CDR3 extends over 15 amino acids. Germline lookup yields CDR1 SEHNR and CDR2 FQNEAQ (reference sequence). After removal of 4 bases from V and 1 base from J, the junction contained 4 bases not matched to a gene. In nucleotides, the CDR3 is TGTGCCAGCAGCTACAACAGGGGGCCCCAAGAGACCCAGTACTTC. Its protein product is CASSYNRGPQETQYF.

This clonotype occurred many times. The CDR3 DNA is TGTGCCAGTAGTATAGAGGCAAGCAATCAGCCCCAGCATTTT. It yields the protein CASSIEASNQPQHF. The chain recombines TRBV19 with TRBJ1-5, with no clear D. The CDR3 sequence is 14 residues long. V lost 0 bases, J lost 1 base, and 4 bases lay in between. CDR1 is LNHDA, CDR2 SQIVND, per germline (reference sequence).

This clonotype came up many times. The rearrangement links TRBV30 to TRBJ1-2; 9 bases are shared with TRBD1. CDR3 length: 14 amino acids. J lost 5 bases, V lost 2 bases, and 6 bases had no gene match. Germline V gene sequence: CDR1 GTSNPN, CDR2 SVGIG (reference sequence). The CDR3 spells CAWSPGQGSYGYTF. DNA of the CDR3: TGTGCCTGGAGTCCGGGACAGGGTTCGTATGGCTACACCTTC.

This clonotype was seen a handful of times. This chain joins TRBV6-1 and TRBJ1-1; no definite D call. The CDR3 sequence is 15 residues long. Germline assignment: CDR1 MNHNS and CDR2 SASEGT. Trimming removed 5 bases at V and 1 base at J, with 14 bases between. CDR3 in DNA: TGTGCCAGCAGTAGCGAGGGCAGAGAGAACACTGAAGCTTTCTTT. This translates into CASSSEGRENTEAFF.

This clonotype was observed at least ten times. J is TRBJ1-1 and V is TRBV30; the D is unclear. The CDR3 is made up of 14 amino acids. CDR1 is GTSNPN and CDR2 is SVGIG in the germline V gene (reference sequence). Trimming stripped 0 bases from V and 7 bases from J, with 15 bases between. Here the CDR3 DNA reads TGTGCCTGGAGTGTCTTATATGGACGCCATGAAGCTTTCTTT. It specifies CAWSVLYGRHEAFF.

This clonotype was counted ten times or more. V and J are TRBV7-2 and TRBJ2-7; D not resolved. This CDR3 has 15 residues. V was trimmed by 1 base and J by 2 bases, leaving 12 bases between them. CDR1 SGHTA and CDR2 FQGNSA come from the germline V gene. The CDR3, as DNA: TGTGCCAGCAGCTTAGAACAGACTGGCACCTACGAGCAGTACTTC. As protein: CASSLEQTGTYEQYF.

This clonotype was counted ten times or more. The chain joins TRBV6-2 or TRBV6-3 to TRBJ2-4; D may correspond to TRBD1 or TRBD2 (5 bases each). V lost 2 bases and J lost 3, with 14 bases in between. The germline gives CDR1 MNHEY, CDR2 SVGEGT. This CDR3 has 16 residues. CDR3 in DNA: TGTGCCAGCAGTTACGGGACGGGGCTGATCAAAAACATTCAGTACTTC. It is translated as CASSYGTGLIKNIQYF.

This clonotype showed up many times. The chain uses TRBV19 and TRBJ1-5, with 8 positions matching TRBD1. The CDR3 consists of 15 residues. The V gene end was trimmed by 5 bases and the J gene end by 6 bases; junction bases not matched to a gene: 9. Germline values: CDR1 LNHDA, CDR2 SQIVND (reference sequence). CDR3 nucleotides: TGTGCCAGTAGTCTTTCCGGGACAGGAGGTCAGCCCCAGCATTTT. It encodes CASSLSGTGGQPQHF. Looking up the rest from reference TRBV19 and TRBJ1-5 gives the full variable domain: DGGITQSPKYLFRKEGQNVTLSCEQNLNHDAMYWYRQDPGQGLRLIYYSQIVNDFQKGDIAEGYSVSREKKESFPLTVTSAQKNPTAFYLCASSLSGTGGQPQHFGDGTRLSIL.

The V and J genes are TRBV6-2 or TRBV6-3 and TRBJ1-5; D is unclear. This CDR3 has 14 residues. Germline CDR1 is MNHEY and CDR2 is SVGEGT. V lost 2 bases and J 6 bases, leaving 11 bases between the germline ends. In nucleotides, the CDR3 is TGTGCCAGCAGTTACGACTCCGTGAGTCAGCCCCAGCATTTT. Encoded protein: CASSYDSVSQPQHF.

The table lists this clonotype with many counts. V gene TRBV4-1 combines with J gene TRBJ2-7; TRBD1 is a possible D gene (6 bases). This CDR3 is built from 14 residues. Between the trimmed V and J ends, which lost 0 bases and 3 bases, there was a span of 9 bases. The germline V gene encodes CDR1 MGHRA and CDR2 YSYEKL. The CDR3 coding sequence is TGCGCCAGCAGCCAAGACCCGGACAGCTACGAGCAGTACTTC. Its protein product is CASSQDPDSYEQYF.

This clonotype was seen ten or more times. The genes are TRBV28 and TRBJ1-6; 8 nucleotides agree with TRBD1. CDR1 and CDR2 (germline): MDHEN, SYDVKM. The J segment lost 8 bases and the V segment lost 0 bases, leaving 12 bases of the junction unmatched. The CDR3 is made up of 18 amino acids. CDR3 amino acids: CASSLWDRAILPDSPLHF. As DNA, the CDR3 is TGTGCCAGCAGTTTATGGGACAGGGCCATCCTACCTGATTCACCCCTCCACTTT. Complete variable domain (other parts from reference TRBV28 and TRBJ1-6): DVKVTQSSRYLVKRTGEKVFLECVQDMDHENMFWYRQDPGLGLRLIYFSYDVKMKEKGDIPEGYSVSREKKERFSLILESASTNQTSMYLCASSLWDRAILPDSPLHFGNGTRLTVT.